The sequence of this TCR beta chain was determined in a study of blood T cell repertoires in COVID-19 (dated by TCRdb to the early 2020s). Some background on the complete study: The collaborator samples originated in the United States, Italy and Spain and spanned the acute and convalescent phases of COVID-19. The material from the prospective study consisted of cDNA or gDNA derived from T cells, B-cell-depleted T cells, or PBMCs. Subjects who had been exposed to COVID-19, were actively infected with it, or had recovered from it provided the deeply sampled blood TCRbeta repertoires that made up the dataset. The repertoires were made available in a free public database intended to serve as a resource for research on the immune response to SARS-CoV-2. The samples were drawn from the first 160 participants of the ongoing ImmuneRACE study and from more than 1,000 subjects provided by 6 global collaborators. Nearly every sample came with metadata listing a de-identified subject ID, COVID-19 status, age in years and sex. Where HLA class I and class II types were available, the types were taken from metadata supplied by the sample provider, not from assay-based typing. Beyond this particular receptor, the publication reports: The amount of clinical and demographic metadata varied by source and participant and was provided uncurated.

Each collaborating institution followed its own protocols to collect whole blood in K2EDTA tubes. Collaborator samples were shipped for TCRbeta analysis as frozen whole blood, isolated PBMCs, or DNA extracted from either sample type. The CDR3 measures 10 amino acids from cysteine to phenylalanine. Just the 30-base CDR3 DNA is kept, in frame starting at base 1. As encoded in the germline V gene (reference sequence), CDR1 is GTSNPN while CDR2 is SVGIG. Cut back by 5 bases and 8 bases, the V and J ends lie 9 bases apart. This clone is classified as medium-sized (0.01 to 0.1%). What this receptor recognizes is not known. No much larger clone is present one base from it, and per-base qualities are unavailable. TCRbeta CDR3 regions were amplified from genomic DNA by means of the immunoSEQ Assay, a bias-controlled multiplex PCR. The authors' analysis ran thus. Nucleated cell counts per sample were estimated from amplification of reference gene primers within the assay. Sequence reads were collapsed and filtered to measure the absolute abundance of every unique TCRbeta CDR3 rearrangement. Productive Simpson clonality was computed per sample as the square root of Simpson's diversity index over productive rearrangements. The clones in this table, taken by TCRdb from immuneACCESS, are in-frame only. Not every clone is retained; where verified, under half of the shortfall comes from an unresolved V gene, and the cause of the rest is unknown. V and J calls and clone size come straight from that table; D and trimming were deduced from the DNA. Present in this sample are about 100,000 clones, approximately 88% of which were seen just once. About 18% of the sample is taken by the ten largest.

This receptor chain uses TRBV30 and TRBJ1-2; no D gene call is confident. The receptor was derived from a woman aged 60 to 75 with acute or convalescent COVID-19. Sequences were obtained from peripheral blood. CDR3 loop: CAWRGGGYTF. The nucleotides are TGTGCCTGGCGGGGAGGAGGCTACACCTTC.